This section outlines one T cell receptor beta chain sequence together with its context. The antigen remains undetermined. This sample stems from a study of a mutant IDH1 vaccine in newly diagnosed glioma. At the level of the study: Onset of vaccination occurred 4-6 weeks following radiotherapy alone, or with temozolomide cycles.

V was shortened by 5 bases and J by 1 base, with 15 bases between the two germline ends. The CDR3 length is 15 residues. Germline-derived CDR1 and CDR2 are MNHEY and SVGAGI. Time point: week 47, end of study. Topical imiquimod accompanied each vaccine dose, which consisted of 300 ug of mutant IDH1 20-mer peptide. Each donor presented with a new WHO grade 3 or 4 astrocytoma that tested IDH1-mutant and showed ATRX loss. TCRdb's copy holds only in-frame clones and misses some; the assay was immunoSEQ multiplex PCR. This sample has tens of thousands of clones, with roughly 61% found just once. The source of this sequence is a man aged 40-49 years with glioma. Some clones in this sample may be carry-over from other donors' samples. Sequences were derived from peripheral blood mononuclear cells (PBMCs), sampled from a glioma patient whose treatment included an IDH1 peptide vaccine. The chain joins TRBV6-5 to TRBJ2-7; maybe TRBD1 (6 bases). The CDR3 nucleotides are TGTGCCAGCAGTGGAACCGGGACACCGTCCTACGAGCAGTACTTC. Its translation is CASSGTGTPSYEQYF.